The 3 T cell receptor beta chains below all came from one sample that was sequenced in a study of human T cells and chemical hapten exposure. Regarding time point: pre-sensitization, week 0. The treatment is: therapeutic diphenylcyclopropenone sensitization with weekly scalp DPC. TCRdb re-analysed the RACE reads in MiXCR, keeping a single row per CDR3 protein. Altogether about 300,000 distinct CDR3 sequences are present, roughly 6% being singletons, with the ten largest covering approximately 8.2%. The input for sequencing was whole blood, taken in connection with sensitization to the hapten diphenylcyclopropenone (DPC). The receptor source for this set is a woman aged 18 to 35 with alopecia areata. Some clones in this sample may be carry-over from other donors' samples.

This clonotype was seen ten or more times. This chain joins TRBV27 and TRBJ2-7; 7 nucleotides align to TRBD2. The CDR3 has 15 amino acids. Germline V lookup: CDR1 MNHEY, CDR2 SMNVEV (reference sequence). J lost 5 bases, V lost 5 bases, and 12 bases had no gene match. The CDR3 nucleotides are TGTGCCAGCAGTAAGCCAGGACTAGTTACCCACGAGCAGTACTTC. Amino acid sequence: CASSKPGLVTHEQYF.

This clonotype was counted many times. The rearrangement links TRBV29-1 to TRBJ1-1, with 8 nucleotides matching TRBD1. The CDR3 has 15 residues. The germline gives CDR1 SQVTM, CDR2 ANQGSEA. V lost 6 bases to trimming and J lost 1 base; unmatched junction nucleotides: 10. The CDR3: CSVVGQGWANTEAFF. CDR3 bases: TGCAGCGTGGTAGGACAGGGATGGGCGAACACTGAAGCTTTCTTT.

In this sample, this clonotype turned up a few times. The chain combines TRBV6-5 with TRBJ2-7; D is ambiguous. Trimming shortened V by 5 bases and J by 6 bases, and 17 bases separated the two germline ends. Germline V lookup: CDR1 MNHEY, CDR2 SVGAGI. The CDR3 length is 14 residues. CDR3 sequence reads: CASSDGPEEAEQYF. In DNA form, the CDR3 reads TGTGCCAGCAGTGACGGACCCGAAGAGGCCGAGCAGTACTTC.